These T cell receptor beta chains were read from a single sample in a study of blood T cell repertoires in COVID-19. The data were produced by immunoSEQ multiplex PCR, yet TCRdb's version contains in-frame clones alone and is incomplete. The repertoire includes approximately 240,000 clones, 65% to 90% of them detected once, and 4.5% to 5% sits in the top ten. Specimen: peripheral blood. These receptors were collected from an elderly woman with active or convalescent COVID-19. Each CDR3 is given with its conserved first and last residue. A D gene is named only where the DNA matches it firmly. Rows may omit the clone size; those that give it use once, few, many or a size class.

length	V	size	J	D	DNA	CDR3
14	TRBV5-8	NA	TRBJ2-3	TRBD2	TGTGCCAGCAGTGCGGGAGGGCCGGCAGATACGCAGTATTTT	CASSAGGPADTQYF
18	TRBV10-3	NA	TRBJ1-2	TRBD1	TGTGCCATCAGTGAGTCTTACCCCGGACAGGGTTTTAACTATGGCTACACCTTC	CAISESYPGQGFNYGYTF
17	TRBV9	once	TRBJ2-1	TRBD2	TGTGCCAGCAGCCCCGGACTAGCGGGAGTTAACTACAATGAGCAGTTCTTC	CASSPGLAGVNYNEQFF
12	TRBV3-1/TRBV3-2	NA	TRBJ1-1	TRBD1	TGTGCCAGCAGCCAAGCGGACAGGGGAGCTTTCTTT	CASSQADRGAFF
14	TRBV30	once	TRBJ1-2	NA	TGTGCCTGGAGTGTCGATGGGGGCGGCTATGGCTACACCTTC	CAWSVDGGGYGYTF
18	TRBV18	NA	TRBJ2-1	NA	TGTGCCAGCTCACCGAGAATGTCAGAGGGTATAACCTACAATGAGCAGTTCTTC	CASSPRMSEGITYNEQFF
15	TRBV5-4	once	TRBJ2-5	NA	TGTGCCAGCAGCTTGGATTCCTCAAAGGGGGAGACCCAGTACTTC	CASSLDSSKGETQYF
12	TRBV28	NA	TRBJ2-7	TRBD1	TGTGCCAGCGGACAGGGCTCCTACGAGCAGTACTTC	CASGQGSYEQYF
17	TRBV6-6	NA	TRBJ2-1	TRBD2	TGTGCCAGCAGTCGTATTACTCGTGTTGCGGGAGGGAATGAGCAGTTCTTC	CASSRITRVAGGNEQFF
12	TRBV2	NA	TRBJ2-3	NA	TGTGCCAGCAGTTATACTACAGATACGCAGTATTTT	CASSYTTDTQYF
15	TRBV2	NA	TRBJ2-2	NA	TGTGCCAGCAGTGAAAAACAGGCTAACACCGGGGAGCTGTTTTTT	CASSEKQANTGELFF
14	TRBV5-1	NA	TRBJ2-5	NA	TGCGCCAGCAGCTCGCAGGGGTACCAAGAGACCCAGTACTTC	CASSSQGYQETQYF
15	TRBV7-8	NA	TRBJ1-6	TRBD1	TGTGCCAGCAGCTTAGATCTACAGGGGGGATCACCCCTCCACTTT	CASSLDLQGGSPLHF
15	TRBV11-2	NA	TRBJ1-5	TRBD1	TGTGCCAGCAGCTTGGGGACAGGGGGCCCTCTAACCCAGCATTTT	CASSLGTGGPLTQHF
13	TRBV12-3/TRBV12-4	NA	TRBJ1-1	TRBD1	TGTGCCAGCAGCCCTCAGGGGGTCACTGAAGCTTTCTTT	CASSPQGVTEAFF
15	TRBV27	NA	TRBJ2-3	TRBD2	TGTGCCAGCAGTTTGACTAGCGGGGAAACAGATACGCAGTATTTT	CASSLTSGETDTQYF
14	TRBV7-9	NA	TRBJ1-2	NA	TGTGCCAGCAGCTTAGAAGGGGCCAACTATGGCTACACCTTC	CASSLEGANYGYTF
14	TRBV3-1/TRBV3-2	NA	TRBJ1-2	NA	TGTGCCAGCAGCCAATTACACAGGGCGGATGGCTACACCTTC	CASSQLHRADGYTF
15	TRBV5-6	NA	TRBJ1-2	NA	TGTGCCAGCAGCGGGGCGGACAGATGGATATATGGCTACACCTTC	CASSGADRWIYGYTF
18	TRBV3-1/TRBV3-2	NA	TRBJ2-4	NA	TGTGCCAGCAGCCACCGGGGTGTTAGCGGATTAGCCAAAAACATTCAGTACTTC	CASSHRGVSGLAKNIQYF
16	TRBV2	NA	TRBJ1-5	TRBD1	TGTGCCAGCAGGATGGGACAGGGCTCGAGCAATCAGCCCCAGCATTTT	CASRMGQGSSNQPQHF
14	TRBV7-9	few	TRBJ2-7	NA	TGTGCCAGCAGCTTATCGGGAGTTCGATACGAGCAGTACTTC	CASSLSGVRYEQYF
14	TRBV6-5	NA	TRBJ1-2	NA	TGTGCCAGCATAGCCTCGATTGCTAACTATGGCTACACCTTC	CASIASIANYGYTF
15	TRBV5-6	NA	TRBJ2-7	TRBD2	TGTGCCAGCAGCTTGAGACTAGCGGGGGGCTACGAGCAGTACTTC	CASSLRLAGGYEQYF
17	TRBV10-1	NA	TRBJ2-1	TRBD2	TGCGCCAGCAGCCAAGCTTTTGGACTAGCGGGAGGCAATGAGCAGTTCTTC	CASSQAFGLAGGNEQFF
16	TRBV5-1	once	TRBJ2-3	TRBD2	TGCGCCAGCAGCCCTGGGGGTTGGACTAGCCCAGATACGCAGTATTTT	CASSPGGWTSPDTQYF
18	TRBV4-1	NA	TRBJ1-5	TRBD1	TGCGCCAGCAGCCAGGAACCGTACCGGGACAGCTATAATCAGCCCCAGCATTTT	CASSQEPYRDSYNQPQHF